One T cell receptor beta chain is described in this entry. Its antigen is still unknown. Profiled with immunoSEQ multiplex PCR; TCRdb holds only in-frame clones, not every one. The top ten clones hold roughly 0.05% of a sample with about 600,000 clones, 97% of them seen once. This sample is drawn from a study of shared clonotypes between healthy human individuals. Overall study findings and caveats: Non-shared clonotypes were found to have lower generation probabilities than the clonotypes that were shared by all four of the sorted-subset donors. Several donors shared 5% to 5.5% of their naive CD4 clonotypes. Exclusively blood specimens were collected; tissue repertoires likely differ.

In germline, CDR1 is MNHNS, CDR2 SASEGT. The CDR3 covers 13 residues. With V trimmed by 8 bases and J by 6 bases, 5 bases remained unmatched. Participating donors were healthy, HIV-negative adults free of recent acute infections or vaccinations. This chain connects TRBV6-1 to TRBJ1-5, with 9 bases fitting TRBD1. Input material: naive CD4+ T cells sorted from blood. The subset denotes: CD45RA+ positively selected. The TCR originated in a woman aged 25 to 45 in good health. CDR3 residues: CASGTGISQPQHF. The DNA of the CDR3 is TGTGCCAGCGGGACAGGGATTAGTCAGCCCCAGCATTTT.